Described below is a single T cell receptor beta chain sequence and its context. Its specific antigen is unknown. No base-level quality is on record; no much larger clone is a single base apart. The donors were people with melanoma. The sample belongs to a study of CD4+ T cells in melanoma (dated by TCRdb to between 2020 and 2023). About the full investigation: Neoantigen-specific CD4+ T cells in human melanoma were what the study investigated. Points the paper makes about the study in general: According to the report, neoantigen-specific CD4+ T cells in melanoma displayed diverse differentiation states. The report described a correlation between neoantigen-specific CD4+ T cells and the function of CD8+ T cells, macrophages and B cells.

Preparation of the library involved the immunoSEQ multiplex PCR assay. This is the immuneACCESS table as TCRdb keeps it, with only in-frame sequences that have V and J called. A part of the clones is gone; compared with another copy, unresolved V genes explain less than half, and the rest is unexplained. A total of fewer than 4,500 clones appear in this sample, about 70% of them only once. Of the sample, about 31% falls within the top ten clones. The CDR3 sequence holds 13 residues, the cysteine and phenylalanine included. This entry keeps only the CDR3 DNA: 39 bases, framed from base 1. Based on the germline V gene (reference sequence), the CDR1 and CDR2 sequences are LGHDT and YNNKEL. V is cut by 3 bases and J by 10 bases, and the space between the germline ends is 10 bases.

The sequence joins TRBV3-1 (or the pseudogene TRBV3-2) to TRBJ1-6; TRBD1 is possibly the D segment (6 matching bases). Sequencing used cells from a culture (not recorded whether cultured in vitro). The TCR comes from a human donor with melanoma. At the DNA level, the sequence is TGTGCCAGCAGCCACCAGGGGCGGTCACCCCTCCACTTT. Its protein product is CASSHQGRSPLHF.